This TCR beta chain appears in the sequencing data of a study of long-term antiretroviral therapy in people with HIV. This CDR3 has 15 residues. The V gene lost 1 base and the J gene lost 1 base, with 11 bases spanning the gap. Looked up from germline, CDR1 is SGHDT and CDR2 is YYEEEE. As to this clone: Its antigen is not identified.

Study observations and caveats: Transplant-donor-level diversity was not reached after ART, though diversity increased.

No donor had fewer than one pre-ART PBMC sample or fewer than two post-ART PBMC samples. Researchers report immunoSEQ v3.0 was run at survey level. Each sample aimed for roughly 35,000-50,000 sequenced T-cell genomes. This table comes from immunoSEQ multiplex PCR, and its TCRdb copy is limited to in-frame clones, with some not included. Of about 27,000 clones listed, 80% to 85% are singletons. The chain employs TRBV5-6 and TRBJ2-5, with D unclear. This material consisted of unsorted PBMCs, taken 0.8 years before starting antiretroviral therapy. The sequence derives from a man between 18 and 35 years old with HIV. CDR3 DNA sequence: TGTGCCAGCAGCTTGTTGGCGGCCCCCCAAGAGACCCAGTACTTC. Amino acids: CASSLLAAPQETQYF.